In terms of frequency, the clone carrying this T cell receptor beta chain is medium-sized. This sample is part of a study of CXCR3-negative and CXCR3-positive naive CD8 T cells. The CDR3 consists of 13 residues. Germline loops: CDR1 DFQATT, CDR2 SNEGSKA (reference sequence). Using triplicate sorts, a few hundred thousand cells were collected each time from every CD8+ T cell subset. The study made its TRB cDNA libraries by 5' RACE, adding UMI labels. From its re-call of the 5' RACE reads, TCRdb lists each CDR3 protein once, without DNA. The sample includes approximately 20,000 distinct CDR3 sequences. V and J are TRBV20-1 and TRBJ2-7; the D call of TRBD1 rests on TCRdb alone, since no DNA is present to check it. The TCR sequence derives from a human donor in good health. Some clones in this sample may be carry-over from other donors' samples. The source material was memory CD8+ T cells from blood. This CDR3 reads CSAANREPYEQYF.